This TCR beta chain originates from a study of blood T cell repertoires in COVID-19. Looking at the study overall: The analysed material was cDNA or gDNA that came from T cells, B-cell-depleted T cells, or PBMCs.

Assay used: immunoSEQ multiplex PCR; TCRdb lists only in-frame clones, some missing. The data show about 49,000 clones, 70% to 90% seen once. The germline gives CDR1 ENHRY, CDR2 SYGVKD. The V and J ends lost 3 bases and 0 bases respectively, with 4 bases between them. The CDR3 has 13 amino acids. The J gene is TRBJ2-3, the V gene TRBV10-3; D gene unclear. The sample taken for sequencing was peripheral blood. The TCR comes from a man aged 40-55 years with active COVID-19. The CDR3 loop reads CAISDTSTDTQYF. CDR3 nucleotide sequence: TGTGCCATCAGTGACACTAGCACAGATACGCAGTATTTT.